These T cell receptor beta chains were read from a single sample in a study of naive and memory T cell subsets. TCRdb used MiXCR to reprocess the UMI-ligation and nested PCR reads, holding one entry per CDR3 protein. The sample lists 100,000 to 150,000 distinct CDR3 sequences, roughly 32% occurring once. Sequenced input: central memory CD4+ T cells from blood. All receptors derive from a human donor in good health. Both conserved end residues are trimmed from each CDR3. D genes are given only for firm matches.

D gene	V gene	J gene	CDR3 length	CDR3 protein
.	TRBV29-1	TRBJ1-1	12	SIKQGPSVGEAF
.	TRBV7-9	TRBJ2-5	13	ASSPPGVQKETQY
TRBD1	TRBV3-1	TRBJ2-2	14	ASSARTGLGTGELF
.	TRBV30	TRBJ1-3	13	AWTRSATSGNTIY
TRBD2	TRBV20-1	TRBJ2-7	11	SALLAGVYEQY
TRBD1	TRBV12-3/TRBV12-4	TRBJ1-1	12	ASSKGQVNTEAF
TRBD1	TRBV5-1	TRBJ2-2	14	ASSLPKDRGPGELF
.	TRBV6-6	TRBJ2-1	15	ASSYFYDGSSYNEQF
.	TRBV29-1	TRBJ1-2	10	SVEAPGGGYT
TRBD1	TRBV20-1	TRBJ1-5	11	SAARGGDQPQH
TRBD1	TRBV7-3	TRBJ1-1	12	ASSPGGVNTEAF
TRBD2	TRBV24-1	TRBJ2-1	14	ATSESGLAGGSRQF
TRBD2	TRBV27	TRBJ2-7	14	ASSWKFGGRAYEQY
.	TRBV11-2	TRBJ2-1	10	ASRPGGNEQF
TRBD1	TRBV29-1	TRBJ2-7	13	SVATPGQGAGEQY
.	TRBV6-2/TRBV6-3	TRBJ1-5	14	ASSSPFRGYGQPQH
TRBD1	TRBV5-1	TRBJ1-2	12	ASSTDRPNYGYT
TRBD2	TRBV20-1	TRBJ2-7	12	SARSGTSGQVPT
.	TRBV7-3	TRBJ2-2	11	ASSIYSTGELF
.	TRBV18	TRBJ2-7	10	ASSKGDNEQY
TRBD2	TRBV27	TRBJ2-7	16	ASSLSGTSGRVTYEQY
.	TRBV6-1	TRBJ1-5	12	ASSEYGQNQPQH
.	TRBV20-1	TRBJ2-7	9	SALDPPGQY
TRBD1	TRBV7-2	TRBJ2-3	13	ASNFRGPGTDTQY
.	TRBV6-2/TRBV6-3	TRBJ2-3	15	ASSTADRSRSPDTQY
TRBD1	TRBV12-3/TRBV12-4	TRBJ1-1	15	ASILFPGQDMNTEAF
TRBD2	TRBV4-2	TRBJ2-1	13	ASSQGGGVGNEQF
.	TRBV21-1	TRBJ2-1	13	ASSKGSGGTMEQF
TRBD2	TRBV5-1	TRBJ2-7	14	ASSLFSSGTSYEQY
TRBD1	TRBV7-2	TRBJ1-1	12	ASRDRGMNTEAF
.	TRBV11-2	TRBJ2-5	13	ASSPEVHYQETQY
.	TRBV4-3	TRBJ1-4	13	ASSQDPQTNEKLF
TRBD2	TRBV7-3	TRBJ2-3	13	ASSLTLAGGDTQY
TRBD2	TRBV18	TRBJ2-3	14	ASSPSTSGSRDTQY
TRBD2	TRBV7-2	TRBJ2-7	11	ASGDGGIYEQY
.	TRBV6-2/TRBV6-3	TRBJ2-7	10	ASSYPSHEQY
.	TRBV29-1	TRBJ1-3	11	SVARGTGNTIY
TRBD2	TRBV20-1	TRBJ2-7	13	SARDPASGGYEQY
.	TRBV18	TRBJ2-3	10	VSSQVTDTQY
.	TRBV7-2	TRBJ2-1	13	ASSVTWSSYNEQF
TRBD2	TRBV4-1	TRBJ2-7	12	ASSFQRGVHEQY
.	TRBV3-1	TRBJ1-1	13	ASSRRSDRGTEAF
TRBD2	TRBV20-1	TRBJ2-1	12	SAPTSGMVNEQF
.	TRBV7-2	TRBJ1-1	12	ASSLDRVNTEAF
.	TRBV6-5	TRBJ2-1	13	ASSYWEAGVNEQF
TRBD2	TRBV2	TRBJ2-5	11	ASLKTSGETQY
.	TRBV19	TRBJ1-4	12	ASSIPVAAGKLF
.	TRBV15	TRBJ2-1	14	ATSRDLGGMVYEQF
TRBD2	TRBV5-6	TRBJ2-7	12	ASSYKRELYEQY
.	TRBV29-1	TRBJ2-6	11	SVQLTGANVLT
TRBD1	TRBV7-3	TRBJ1-1	15	ASSRRPMTGGWTEAF
.	TRBV3-1	TRBJ2-1	10	ASSVLRGEQF
TRBD1	TRBV7-8	TRBJ1-2	15	ASSLALWDRGDYGYT
TRBD2	TRBV20-1	TRBJ2-3	13	SARVPSGYTDTQY
TRBD2	TRBV12-3/TRBV12-4	TRBJ2-7	15	ASSWSHSGRAKYEQY
TRBD1	TRBV15	TRBJ1-1	13	ATSRGGQGGPEAF